The rows below give T cell receptor beta chains drawn from one sample of a study of T cells in Graves' hyperthyroidism and ophthalmopathy. From the multiplex PCR reads, TCRdb called clonotypes with MiXCR, one entry per CDR3 protein. The sample consists of around 99,000 distinct CDR3 sequences, roughly 15% of them appearing once. Sequencing was done on a sample of blood. These receptors were collected from a woman between 50 and 59 years old with Graves' hyperthyroidism. CDR3s include the opening cysteine and the closing phenylalanine or tryptophan. A D gene is named only where the DNA matches it firmly. Rows may omit the clone size; those that give it use once, few, many or a size class.

V,D,size,J,CDR3,DNA
TRBV27,TRBD1,many,TRBJ1-1,CASSLYRGGNTEAFF,TGTGCCAGCAGTTTATACAGGGGGGGGAACACTGAAGCTTTCTTT
TRBV19,TRBD1,NA,TRBJ1-1,CASSRDRFNTEAFF,TGTGCCAGTAGTAGGGACAGATTTAACACTGAAGCTTTCTTT
TRBV6-1,NA,many,TRBJ2-2,CASSYLGGELFF,TGTGCCAGCAGTTACTTGGGCGGGGAGCTGTTTTTT
TRBV20-1,NA,few,TRBJ1-1,CSARVGIMNTEAFF,TGCAGTGCTAGAGTGGGGATCATGAACACTGAAGCTTTCTTT
TRBV12-3/TRBV12-4,NA,many,TRBJ2-5,CASRARAQGQETQYF,TGTGCCAGCAGGGCCAGAGCTCAGGGCCAAGAGACCCAGTACTTC
TRBV29-1,TRBD2,NA,TRBJ2-3,CSVGGGRFGDTQYF,TGCAGCGTTGGCGGCGGGAGGTTTGGGGATACGCAGTATTTT
TRBV20-1,NA,NA,TRBJ1-1,CSARDGGTGSTEAFF,TGCAGTGCTAGGGATGGGGGCACAGGAAGCACTGAAGCTTTCTTT
TRBV30,NA,many,TRBJ1-6,CAWSKPNSPLHF,TGTGCCTGGAGTAAGCCGAATTCACCCCTCCACTTT
TRBV29-1,TRBD2,many,TRBJ2-7,CSVEEREGTSYEQYF,TGCAGCGTTGAGGAGCGGGAGGGAACTTCCTACGAGCAGTACTTC
TRBV2,NA,few,TRBJ2-1,CASSEGYGGGNEQFF,TGTGCCAGCAGTGAAGGGTATGGGGGAGGCAATGAGCAGTTCTTC
TRBV7-3,NA,many,TRBJ2-1,CASSPPGGYNEQFF,TGTGCCAGCAGCCCACCCGGAGGATACAATGAGCAGTTCTTC
TRBV5-1,TRBD2,many,TRBJ2-2,CASSSGTTKTGELFF,TGCGCCAGCAGTTCCGGGACTACGAAAACCGGGGAGCTGTTTTTT
TRBV3-1,NA,NA,TRBJ2-6,CASSLEETAGANVLTF,TGTGCCAGCAGCCTCGAGGAGACAGCAGGGGCCAACGTCCTGACTTTC
TRBV14,NA,NA,TRBJ2-1,CASSHQVPYNEQFF,TGTGCCAGCAGCCACCAGGTGCCCTACAATGAGCAGTTCTTC
TRBV27,NA,many,TRBJ1-4,CASSLDFEKLFF,TGTGCCAGCAGTTTGGACTTCGAAAAACTGTTTTTT
TRBV20-1,NA,many,TRBJ2-3,CSADEGGDTQYF,TGCAGTGCTGACGAGGGGGGGGATACGCAGTATTTT
TRBV2,TRBD2,NA,TRBJ2-7,CASSFHSSGRFYEQYF,TGTGCCAGCAGTTTTCATTCTAGCGGGAGATTCTACGAGCAGTACTTC
TRBV11-2,TRBD2,NA,TRBJ2-1,CASSLLGLAGARNEQFF,TGTGCCAGCAGCTTACTGGGACTAGCGGGAGCACGCAATGAGCAGTTCTTC
TRBV5-6,TRBD1,many,TRBJ2-1,CASSSDRDNEQFF,TGTGCCAGCAGCTCAGACAGGGACAATGAGCAGTTCTTC
TRBV28,NA,many,TRBJ1-5,CASSFSSRVDQPQHF,TGTGCCAGCAGTTTTTCTAGCAGGGTTGATCAGCCCCAGCATTTT
TRBV11-2,NA,many,TRBJ2-1,CASSLDYPSQQFF,TGTGCCAGCAGCTTGGACTATCCCTCCCAGCAGTTCTTC
TRBV5-6,TRBD1,many,TRBJ2-1,CASSLRGPRSYNEQFF,TGTGCCAGCAGCTTGAGGGGGCCCCGCTCCTACAATGAGCAGTTCTTC
TRBV2,TRBD1,many,TRBJ1-1,CASSQGGAGTEAFF,TGTGCCAGCAGTCAAGGGGGCGCGGGGACTGAAGCTTTCTTT
TRBV5-1,NA,many,TRBJ1-5,CASSLTGHSNQPQHF,TGCGCCAGCAGCTTGACAGGCCATAGCAATCAGCCCCAGCATTTT
TRBV9,TRBD1,once,TRBJ2-1,CASSGGQGNRYNEQFF,TGTGCCAGCAGCGGTGGACAGGGGAATAGGTACAATGAGCAGTTCTTC
TRBV6-1,TRBD2,many,TRBJ2-2,CASLPGLGNTGELFF,TGTGCCAGTTTACCGGGACTAGGGAACACCGGGGAGCTGTTTTTT
TRBV12-3/TRBV12-4,NA,many,TRBJ1-1,CASSKLLDRPGGAFF,TGTGCCAGCAGTAAACTGTTGGACCGACCCGGGGGAGCTTTCTTT
TRBV6-1,TRBD1,NA,TRBJ1-1,CASSRQGTTEAFF,TGTGCCAGCAGCCGACAGGGGACCACTGAAGCTTTCTTT
TRBV9,NA,many,TRBJ1-1,CASSVGPNTEAFF,TGTGCCAGCAGCGTAGGCCCGAACACTGAAGCTTTCTTT
TRBV5-1,TRBD1,many,TRBJ2-2,CASSLVHRGNTGELFF,TGCGCCAGCAGCTTGGTTCACAGGGGGAACACCGGGGAGCTGTTTTTT
TRBV3-1,NA,many,TRBJ2-2,CASSRGTRGNTGELFF,TGTGCCAGCAGCAGAGGGACGCGGGGCAACACCGGGGAGCTGTTTTTT
TRBV7-9,NA,many,TRBJ2-2,CASSLDRGLNTGELFF,TGTGCCAGCAGCTTAGACAGGGGACTCAACACCGGGGAGCTGTTTTTT
TRBV3-1,NA,many,TRBJ2-3,CASSRDGTDTQYF,TGTGCCAGCAGCCGGGACGGCACAGATACGCAGTATTTT
TRBV6-1,NA,many,TRBJ2-3,CASSKEKGGTDTQYF,TGTGCCAGCAGTAAAGAGAAGGGCGGCACAGATACGCAGTATTTT
TRBV12-5,NA,NA,TRBJ1-6,CASGFWGESPLHF,TGTGCTAGTGGTTTTTGGGGAGAGTCACCCCTCCACTTT
TRBV4-1,NA,NA,TRBJ1-3,CASSQRVVDTIYF,TGCGCCAGCAGCCAACGAGTGGTCGACACCATATATTTT
TRBV6-1,NA,many,TRBJ2-3,CATQGYTDTQYF,TGTGCCACCCAGGGGTACACAGATACGCAGTATTTT
TRBV6-6,TRBD2,many,TRBJ2-3,CASSYSAGGGRGTQYF,TGTGCCAGCAGTTACTCAGCGGGGGGGGGTAGGGGGACGCAGTATTTT
TRBV6-5,NA,many,TRBJ1-1,CASSYSRRGNTEAFF,TGTGCCAGCAGTTACTCGAGGCGGGGAAACACTGAAGCTTTCTTT
TRBV7-7,TRBD2,many,TRBJ2-2,CASSQGLGPAGELFF,TGTGCTAGCAGCCAGGGACTAGGGCCCGCCGGGGAGCTGTTTTTT
TRBV5-1,NA,many,TRBJ2-2,CASTQVMGELFF,TGCGCCAGTACTCAGGTGATGGGGGAGCTGTTTTTT
TRBV20-1,TRBD2,many,TRBJ2-5,CSAAPTSGKQETQYF,TGCAGTGCAGCCCCGACTAGCGGGAAACAAGAGACCCAGTACTTC
TRBV15,NA,few,TRBJ2-2,CATSARPAGELFF,TGTGCCACCAGCGCTAGGCCGGCCGGGGAGCTGTTTTTT
TRBV30,NA,many,TRBJ2-7,CAWSRITRDHYYEQYF,TGTGCCTGGAGTCGAATTACGCGGGACCACTACTACGAGCAGTACTTC
TRBV24-1,NA,many,TRBJ2-1,CATSITENEQFF,TGTGCCACCAGTATCACTGAAAATGAGCAGTTCTTC
TRBV5-1,TRBD2,many,TRBJ2-2,CASSSGLAGAQGELFF,TGCGCCAGCAGCTCCGGACTAGCGGGAGCTCAGGGGGAGCTGTTTTTT